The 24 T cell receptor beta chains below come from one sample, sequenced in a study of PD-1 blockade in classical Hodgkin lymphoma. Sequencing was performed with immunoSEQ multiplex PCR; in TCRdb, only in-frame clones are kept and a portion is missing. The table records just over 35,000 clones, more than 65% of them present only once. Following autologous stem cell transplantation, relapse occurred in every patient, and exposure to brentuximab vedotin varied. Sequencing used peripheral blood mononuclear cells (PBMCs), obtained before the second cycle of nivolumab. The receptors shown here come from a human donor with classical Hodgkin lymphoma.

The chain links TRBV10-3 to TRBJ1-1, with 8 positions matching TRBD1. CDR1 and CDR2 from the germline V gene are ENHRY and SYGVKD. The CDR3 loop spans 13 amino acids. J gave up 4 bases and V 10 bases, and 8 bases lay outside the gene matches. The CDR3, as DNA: TGTGCCACCGGCCAGGGGGCGGGCACTGAAGCTTTCTTT. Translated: CATGQGAGTEAFF.

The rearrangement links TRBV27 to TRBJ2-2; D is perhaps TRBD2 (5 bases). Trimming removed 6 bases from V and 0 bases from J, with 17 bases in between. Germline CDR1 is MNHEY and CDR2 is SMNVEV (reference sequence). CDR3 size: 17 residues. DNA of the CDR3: TGTGCCAGCAGGCAACACGGGATACTTTCGAACACCGGGGAGCTGTTTTTT. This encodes CASRQHGILSNTGELFF.

The CDR3: CASSEVGGLGNEQFF. The CDR3 DNA is TGTGCCAGCAGTGAGGTGGGGGGGCTTGGCAATGAGCAGTTCTTC. The chain has TRBV6-1 and TRBJ2-1; possible D gene TRBD2, 7 bases. With 3 bases removed from V and 6 bases from J, the gap between germline ends came to 15 bases. Germline V gene data show CDR1 as MNHNS and CDR2 as SASEGT. The CDR3 is made up of 15 amino acids.

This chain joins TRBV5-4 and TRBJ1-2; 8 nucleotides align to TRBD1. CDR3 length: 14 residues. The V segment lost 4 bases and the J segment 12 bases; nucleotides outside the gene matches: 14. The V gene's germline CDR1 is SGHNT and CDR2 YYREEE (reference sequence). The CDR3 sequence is CASSTPGQVFIDTF. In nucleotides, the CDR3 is TGTGCCAGCAGCACCCCGGGACAGGTGTTTATCGACACCTTC.

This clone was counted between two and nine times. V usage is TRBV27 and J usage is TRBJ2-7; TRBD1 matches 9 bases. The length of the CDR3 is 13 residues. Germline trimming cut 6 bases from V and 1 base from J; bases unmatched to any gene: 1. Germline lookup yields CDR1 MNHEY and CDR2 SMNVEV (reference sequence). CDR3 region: CASRGTGSYEQYF. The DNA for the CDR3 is TGTGCCAGCAGGGGGACAGGGTCCTACGAGCAGTACTTC.

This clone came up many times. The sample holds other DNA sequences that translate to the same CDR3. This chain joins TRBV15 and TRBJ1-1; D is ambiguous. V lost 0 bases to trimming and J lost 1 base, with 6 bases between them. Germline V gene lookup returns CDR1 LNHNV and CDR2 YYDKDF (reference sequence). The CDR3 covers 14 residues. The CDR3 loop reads CATSRDLENTEAFF. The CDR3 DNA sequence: TGTGCCACCAGCAGAGATTTGGAGAACACTGAAGCTTTCTTT.

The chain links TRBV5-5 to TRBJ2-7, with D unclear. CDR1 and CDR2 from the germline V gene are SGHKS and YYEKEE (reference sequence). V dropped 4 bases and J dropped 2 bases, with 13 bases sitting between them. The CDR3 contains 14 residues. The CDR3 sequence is CASSDVPDTYEQYF. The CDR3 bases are TGTGCCAGCAGCGATGTCCCGGATACCTACGAGCAGTACTTC.

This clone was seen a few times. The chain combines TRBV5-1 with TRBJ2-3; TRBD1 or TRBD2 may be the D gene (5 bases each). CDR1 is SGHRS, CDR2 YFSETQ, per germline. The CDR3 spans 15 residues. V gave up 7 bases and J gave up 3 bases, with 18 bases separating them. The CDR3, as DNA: TGCGCCAGCCAACTCTTCGGGGCGCGGACAGATACGCAGTATTTT. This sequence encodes CASQLFGARTDTQYF.

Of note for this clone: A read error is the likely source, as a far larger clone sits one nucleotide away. CDR3: CASSTYNEQFF. DNA for the CDR3: TGTGCCAGCAGTACATACAATGAGCAGTTCTTC. This chain links TRBV28 with TRBJ2-1; D unclear. CDR3 length: 11 amino acids. V was clipped by 5 bases and J by 4 bases, with 3 bases between them. The V gene's germline CDR1 is MDHEN and CDR2 SYDVKM.

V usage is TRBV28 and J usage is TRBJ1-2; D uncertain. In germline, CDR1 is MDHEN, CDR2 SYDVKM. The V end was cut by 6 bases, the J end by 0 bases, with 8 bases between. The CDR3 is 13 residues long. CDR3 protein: CASSKLPNYGYTF. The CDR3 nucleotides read TGTGCCAGCAGCAAACTTCCTAACTATGGCTACACCTTC.

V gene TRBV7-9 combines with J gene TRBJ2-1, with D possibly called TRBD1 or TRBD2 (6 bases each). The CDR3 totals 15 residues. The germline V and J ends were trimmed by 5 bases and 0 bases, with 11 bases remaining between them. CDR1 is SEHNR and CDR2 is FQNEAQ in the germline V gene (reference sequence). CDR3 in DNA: TGTGCCAGCAGCCTCGGGGGCGGCTCCTACAATGAGCAGTTCTTC. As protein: CASSLGGGSYNEQFF.

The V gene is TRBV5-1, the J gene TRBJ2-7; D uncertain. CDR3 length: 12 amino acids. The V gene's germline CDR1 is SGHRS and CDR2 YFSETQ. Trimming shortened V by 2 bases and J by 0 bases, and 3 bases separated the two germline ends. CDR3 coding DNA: TGCGCCAGCAGCTTTAGCTCCTACGAGCAGTACTTC. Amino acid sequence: CASSFSSYEQYF.

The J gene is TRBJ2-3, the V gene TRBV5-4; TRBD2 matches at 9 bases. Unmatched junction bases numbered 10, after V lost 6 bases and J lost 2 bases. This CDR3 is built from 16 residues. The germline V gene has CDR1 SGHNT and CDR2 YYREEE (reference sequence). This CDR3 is CASTLGTSHNTDTQYF. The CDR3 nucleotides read TGTGCCAGCACGCTTGGGACTAGCCATAACACAGATACGCAGTATTTT.

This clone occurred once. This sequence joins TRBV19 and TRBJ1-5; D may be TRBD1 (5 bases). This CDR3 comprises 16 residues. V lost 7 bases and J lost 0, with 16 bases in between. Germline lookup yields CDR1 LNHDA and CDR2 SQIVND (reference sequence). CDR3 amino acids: CASKGLSRDSNQPQHF. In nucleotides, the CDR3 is TGTGCCAGTAAGGGACTGAGCAGAGATAGCAATCAGCCCCAGCATTTT.

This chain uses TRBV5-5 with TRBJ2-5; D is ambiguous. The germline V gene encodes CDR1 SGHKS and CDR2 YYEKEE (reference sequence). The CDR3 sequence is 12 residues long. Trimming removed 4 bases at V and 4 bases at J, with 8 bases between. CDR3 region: CASSLILETQYF. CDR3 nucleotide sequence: TGTGCCAGCAGCCTTATTCTAGAGACCCAGTACTTC.

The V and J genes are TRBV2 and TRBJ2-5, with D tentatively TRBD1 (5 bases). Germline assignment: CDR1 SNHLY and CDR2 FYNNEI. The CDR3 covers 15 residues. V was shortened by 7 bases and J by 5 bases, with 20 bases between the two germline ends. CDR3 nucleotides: TGTGCCAGCACCCCTCAGGGCATCAAGGGGGAGACCCAGTACTTC. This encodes CASTPQGIKGETQYF.

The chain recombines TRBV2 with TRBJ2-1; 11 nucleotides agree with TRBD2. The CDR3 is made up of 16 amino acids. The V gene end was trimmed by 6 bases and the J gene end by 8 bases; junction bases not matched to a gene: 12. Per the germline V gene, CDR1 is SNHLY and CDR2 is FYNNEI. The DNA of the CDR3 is TGTGCCAGCAGCGGGACCACTAGCGGGAGTCTCGATGAGCAGTTCTTC. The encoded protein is CASSGTTSGSLDEQFF.

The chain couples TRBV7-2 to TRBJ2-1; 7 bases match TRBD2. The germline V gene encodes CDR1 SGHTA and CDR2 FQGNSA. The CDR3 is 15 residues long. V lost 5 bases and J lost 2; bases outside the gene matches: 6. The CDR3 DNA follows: TGTGCCAGCAGCCCTAGCGGAGGGCCCTACAATGAGCAGTTCTTC. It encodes CASSPSGGPYNEQFF.

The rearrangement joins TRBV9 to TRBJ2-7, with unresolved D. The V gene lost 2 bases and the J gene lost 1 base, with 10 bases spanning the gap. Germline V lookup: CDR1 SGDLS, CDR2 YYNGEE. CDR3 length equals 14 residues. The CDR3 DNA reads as TGTGCCAGCAGCGTGGGCAGGAGTTCCTACGAGCAGTACTTC. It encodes CASSVGRSSYEQYF.

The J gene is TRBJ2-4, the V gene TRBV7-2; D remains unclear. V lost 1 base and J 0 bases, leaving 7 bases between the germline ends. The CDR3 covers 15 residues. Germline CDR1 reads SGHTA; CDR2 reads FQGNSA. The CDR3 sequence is CASSLDWVAKNIQYF. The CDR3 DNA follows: TGTGCCAGCAGCTTAGATTGGGTAGCCAAAAACATTCAGTACTTC.

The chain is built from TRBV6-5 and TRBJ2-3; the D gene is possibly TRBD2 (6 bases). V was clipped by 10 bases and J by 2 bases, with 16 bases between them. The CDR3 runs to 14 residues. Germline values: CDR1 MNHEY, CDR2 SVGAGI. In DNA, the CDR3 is TGTGCCACTCGAGGGCTAGCGCACACAGATACGCAGTATTTT. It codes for CATRGLAHTDTQYF.

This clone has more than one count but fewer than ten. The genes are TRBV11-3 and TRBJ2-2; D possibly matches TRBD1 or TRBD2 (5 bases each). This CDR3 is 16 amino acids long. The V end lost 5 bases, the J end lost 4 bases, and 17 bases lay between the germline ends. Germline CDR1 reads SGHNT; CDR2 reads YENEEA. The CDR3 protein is CASSLGTLRGTGELFF. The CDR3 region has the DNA TGTGCCAGCAGCCTCGGGACGCTTCGAGGCACCGGGGAGCTGTTTTTT. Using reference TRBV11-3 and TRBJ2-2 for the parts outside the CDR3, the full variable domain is EAGVVQSPRYKIIEKKQPVAFWCNPISGHNTLYWYLQNLGQGPELLIRYENEEAVDDSQLPKDRFSAERLKGVDSTLKIQPAELGDSAVYLCASSLGTLRGTGELFFGEGSRLTVL.

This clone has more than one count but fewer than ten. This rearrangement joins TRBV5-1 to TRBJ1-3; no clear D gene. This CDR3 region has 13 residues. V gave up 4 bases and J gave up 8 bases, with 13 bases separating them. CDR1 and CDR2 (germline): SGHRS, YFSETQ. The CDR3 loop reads CASSPGQRDTIYF. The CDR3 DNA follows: TGCGCCAGCAGCCCCGGGCAGCGGGACACCATATATTTT.

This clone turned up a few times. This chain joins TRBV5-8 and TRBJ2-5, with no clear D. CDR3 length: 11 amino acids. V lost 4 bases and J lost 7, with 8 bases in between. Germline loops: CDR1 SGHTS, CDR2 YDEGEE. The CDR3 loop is CASSRPWTQYF. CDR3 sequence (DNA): TGTGCCAGCAGCCGCCCGTGGACCCAGTACTTC.